One and the same sample provided the 32 T cell receptor beta chains below, sequenced in a study of Ad26.COV2.S vaccination and SARS-CoV-2 variants. The table came from immunoSEQ multiplex PCR; TCRdb's copy has only in-frame clones and leaves some out. In the table there are about 480,000 clones, roughly nine tenths of which are singletons. Treatment denoted: 15 to 20 received Ad26.COV2.S at low or high dose, single or two shots; about 5 received placebo; per-sample allocation not given. Sampling occurred on day 63 after the first vaccine or placebo injection. The sequencing used peripheral blood, collected in a trial of Ad26.COV2.S vaccine versus placebo. These receptors were obtained from a person aged 18-65 years who received the Ad26.COV2.S COVID-19 vaccine or a placebo.

This rearrangement joins TRBV15 to TRBJ1-2; TRBD1 is a possible D gene (6 bases). Germline-derived CDR1 and CDR2 are LNHNV and YYDKDF (reference sequence). The CDR3 runs 13 residues. Trimming stripped 5 bases from V and 6 bases from J, with 13 bases between. CDR3 protein: CATSRGLLDGYTF. The CDR3 bases are TGTGCCACCAGCCGGGGGCTCTTAGATGGCTACACCTTC.

In the case of this clone: Additional DNA sequences in this sample encode the identical CDR3. This chain connects TRBV20-1 to TRBJ2-3, with unresolved D. This CDR3 contains 11 residues. CDR1 DFQATT and CDR2 SNEGSKA come from the germline V gene (reference sequence). The V end lost 0 bases, the J end lost 6 bases, and 4 bases lay between the germline ends. The CDR3 DNA is TGCAGTGCTAGAGAGGTGGATACGCAGTATTTT. Translation gives CSAREVDTQYF.

The genes are TRBV29-1 and TRBJ1-6; D is ambiguous. V gave up 1 base and J gave up 2 bases, with 3 bases separating them. The CDR3 length is 13 residues. Germline CDR1 is SQVTM and CDR2 is ANQGSEA. The CDR3 region has the DNA TGCAGCGTTGAAGGGCCCTATAATTCACCCCTCCACTTT. It translates to CSVEGPYNSPLHF.

This clone was found once. This rearrangement joins TRBV5-1 to TRBJ2-1; possibly TRBD1 for D (6 bases). V was cut by 1 base and J by 0 bases, with 14 bases left in between. Germline V gene sequence: CDR1 SGHRS, CDR2 YFSETQ. This CDR3 is built from 17 residues. CDR3 DNA sequence: TGCGCCAGCAGCTTGTTAGGGGGAAGGAGCTCCTACAATGAGCAGTTCTTC. It is translated as CASSLLGGRSSYNEQFF.

The V and J genes are TRBV6-2 or TRBV6-3 and TRBJ2-2; the match to TRBD2 covers 9 bases. Looked up from germline, CDR1 is MNHEY and CDR2 is SVGEGT. Trimming took 2 bases from V and 7 from J; bases not matched to a gene: 5. This CDR3 is 15 amino acids long. CDR3 loop: CASSYEGLADGELFF. The CDR3 DNA follows: TGTGCCAGCAGTTACGAGGGACTAGCCGACGGGGAGCTGTTTTTT.

J is TRBJ1-2 and V is TRBV7-8, with unresolved D. The V gene lost 0 bases and the J gene lost 4 bases, with 6 bases spanning the gap. From germline, CDR1 is SGHVS and CDR2 FQNEAQ. The CDR3 sequence is 13 residues long. The CDR3 nucleotides read TGTGCCAGCAGCTTAGCCCAAACCTATGGCTACACCTTC. Encoded protein: CASSLAQTYGYTF.

The chain links TRBV19 to TRBJ1-5, with 8 nucleotides matching TRBD1. V trimming: 6 bases; J trimming: 7 bases; junction bases outside the gene matches: 11. This CDR3 contains 15 residues. Looked up from germline, CDR1 is LNHDA and CDR2 is SQIVND (reference sequence). The CDR3, as DNA: TGTGCCAGTAGGATCGGACAGGGATTTTCCCAGCCCCAGCATTTT. Translation gives CASRIGQGFSQPQHF. Full variable domain (remainder filled in from reference TRBV19 and TRBJ1-5): DGGITQSPKYLFRKEGQNVTLSCEQNLNHDAMYWYRQDPGQGLRLIYYSQIVNDFQKGDIAEGYSVSREKKESFPLTVTSAQKNPTAFYLCASRIGQGFSQPQHFGDGTRLSIL.

The chain recombines TRBV27 with TRBJ1-4; D is ambiguous. Germline V gives CDR1 MNHEY, CDR2 SMNVEV (reference sequence). The ends were cut back, 2 bases at V and 6 bases at J, with 13 bases in the middle. The CDR3 runs to 15 residues. CDR3 DNA sequence: TGTGCCAGCAGTTTAGGTCCCGGGTTGGATGAAAAACTGTTTTTT. As protein: CASSLGPGLDEKLFF.

The chain joins TRBV20-1 to TRBJ1-2; possible D gene TRBD1, 5 bases. V lost 6 bases to trimming and J lost 6 bases, with 11 bases between them. This CDR3 region has 11 residues. The germline V gene encodes CDR1 DFQATT and CDR2 SNEGSKA (reference sequence). The CDR3 region is CSAHGGDGYTF. CDR3 bases: TGCAGTGCCCACGGGGGGGATGGCTACACCTTC.

The rearrangement joins TRBV5-4 to TRBJ2-4; 7 bases are shared with TRBD2. Trimming cost V 7 bases and J 5 bases; bases outside gene matches: 9. The CDR3 length is 14 residues. CDR1 SGHNT and CDR2 YYREEE come from the germline V gene (reference sequence). The CDR3 DNA is TGTGCCAGCTCGCGGGAGCCCCGAGAAAACATTCAGTACTTC. This codes for CASSREPRENIQYF.

The chain employs TRBV27 and TRBJ1-4; D is undetermined. V lost 1 base, J lost 4 bases, and 7 bases lay in between. CDR3 size: 14 residues. Germline V gives CDR1 MNHEY, CDR2 SMNVEV (reference sequence). CDR3 amino acids: CASSLLGINEKLFF. CDR3 DNA sequence: TGTGCCAGCAGTTTATTGGGGATTAATGAAAAACTGTTTTTT. The full variable domain, completed using reference TRBV27 and TRBJ1-4, is EAQVTQNPRYLITVTGKKLTVTCSQNMNHEYMSWYRQDPGLGLRQIYYSMNVEVTDKGDVPEGYKVSRKEKRNFPLILESPSPNQTSLYFCASSLLGINEKLFFGSGTQLSVL.

The count of this clone is one. The rearrangement joins TRBV6-2 or TRBV6-3 to TRBJ2-5, with 14 nucleotides matching TRBD2. The CDR3 sequence is 21 residues long. J was trimmed by 5 bases and V by 6 bases; bases with no gene match: 23. Germline V gives CDR1 MNHEY, CDR2 SVGEGT. Here the CDR3 reads CASSIEPYSDRTSGRRETQYF. The CDR3 DNA sequence: TGTGCCAGCAGCATAGAGCCCTACTCGGACCGGACTAGCGGGAGGAGGGAGACCCAGTACTTC.

The CDR3 coding sequence is TGTGCCAGCAGCCAAGGGGGGGACCTCTTAGCGGGACCAGATACGCAGTATTTT. It specifies CASSQGGDLLAGPDTQYF. The V and J genes are TRBV4-2 and TRBJ2-3, with 8 bases matching TRBD2. This CDR3 comprises 18 residues. The germline V gene has CDR1 LGHNA and CDR2 YNFKEQ. With V trimmed by 1 base and J by 4 bases, 13 bases remained unmatched.

The chain is built from TRBV19 and TRBJ1-6, with a possible D match to TRBD1 (5 bases). V lost 5 bases, J lost 5 bases, and 10 bases lay in between. The length of the CDR3 is 14 residues. Germline CDR1 LNHDA, CDR2 SQIVND (reference sequence). As DNA, the CDR3 is TGTGCCAGTAGTGGGACTGCCGATAATTCACCCCTCCACTTT. It specifies CASSGTADNSPLHF.

This rearrangement joins TRBV30 to TRBJ1-6, with no clear D. This CDR3 contains 16 residues. V was pared by 0 bases and J by 7 bases, with 16 bases between. Germline-derived CDR1 and CDR2 are GTSNPN and SVGIG (reference sequence). In DNA, the CDR3 is TGTGCCTGGAGTGTACACAGTCCTAGAGGGAATTCACCCCTCCACTTT. The encoded protein is CAWSVHSPRGNSPLHF.

The genes are TRBV5-8 and TRBJ2-7, with 10 bases identical to TRBD2. Trimming cost V 4 bases and J 2 bases; bases outside gene matches: 6. Germline V gene lookup returns CDR1 SGHTS and CDR2 YDEGEE. The CDR3 extends over 15 amino acids. The CDR3 bases are TGTGCCAGCAGCACTGGACTAGCGGCCCCCTACGAGCAGTACTTC. Translated, it gives CASSTGLAAPYEQYF. The whole variable domain, filled in from reference TRBV5-8 and TRBJ2-7, reads EAGVTQSPTHLIKTRGQQATLRCSPISGHTSVYWYQQALGLGLQFLLWYDEGEERNRGNFPPRFSGRQFPNYSSELNVNALELEDSALYLCASSTGLAAPYEQYFGPGTRLTVT.

The chain uses TRBV5-1 and TRBJ1-1; TRBD1 might be the D (5 bases). The CDR3 length is 15 residues. Germline CDR1 SGHRS, CDR2 YFSETQ. V gave up 0 bases and J gave up 1 base, with 10 bases separating them. The CDR3 spells CASSLVGGRNTEAFF. The CDR3 bases are TGCGCCAGCAGCTTGGTCGGGGGGAGGAACACTGAAGCTTTCTTT.

This clone has only one observation. The rearrangement joins TRBV7-8 to TRBJ2-7; a weak D match, TRBD1 (6 bases). The germline CDR1 and CDR2 sequences are SGHVS and FQNEAQ. Trimming cost V 5 bases and J 5 bases, with 13 bases left between them. This CDR3 is 13 amino acids long. The CDR3 DNA reads TGTGCCAGCAGCCCGGGACAAGTCCACGAGCAGTACTTC. This translates into CASSPGQVHEQYF.

V usage is TRBV25-1 and J usage is TRBJ1-2; D uncertain. Germline V lookup: CDR1 MGHDK, CDR2 SYGVNS. There are 12 residues in the CDR3. V lost 4 bases to trimming and J lost 8 bases, with 11 bases between them. The CDR3 DNA follows: TGTGCCAGCAGTGCGGGCGCGGGGGGCTACACCTTC. Translating it yields CASSAGAGGYTF.

The chain joins TRBV9 to TRBJ2-3; D is unresolved. The V gene's germline CDR1 is SGDLS and CDR2 YYNGEE. The CDR3 is 12 residues long. Trimming pared 2 bases from V and 6 bases from J, leaving 7 bases between. The CDR3 here is CASSVNSDTQYF. CDR3 coding DNA: TGTGCCAGCAGCGTTAACTCCGATACGCAGTATTTT.

The chain uses TRBV18 and TRBJ1-6; 7 bases align to TRBD1. Losses at the gene ends were 6 bases for V and 3 bases for J; bases not matched to a gene: 8. The CDR3 is made up of 16 amino acids. Germline V gene data show CDR1 as KGHSH and CDR2 as LQKENI. CDR3 amino acids: CASSPLGGGYNSPLHF. The DNA of the CDR3 is TGTGCCAGCTCCCCCTTAGGGGGCGGCTATAATTCACCCCTCCACTTT.

Remarks on this clone: This sample includes further DNA sequences coding for the same CDR3. The chain employs TRBV30 and TRBJ2-3; no reliable D call. The ends were cut back, 4 bases at V and 1 base at J, with 6 bases in the middle. The length of the CDR3 is 12 residues. Germline V CDR1 and CDR2: GTSNPN, SVGIG (reference sequence). CDR3 amino acids: CAWMRGTDTQYF. The CDR3 bases are TGTGCCTGGATGCGTGGCACAGATACGCAGTATTTT. Supplemented by reference TRBV30 and TRBJ2-3, the full variable domain reads SQTIHQWPATLVQPVGSPLSLECTVEGTSNPNLYWYRQAAGRGLQLLFYSVGIGQISSEVPQNLSASRPQDRQFILSSKKLLLSDSGFYLCAWMRGTDTQYFGPGTRLTVL.

This clone has only a few counts. The V gene is TRBV3-1 (or the pseudogene TRBV3-2), the J gene TRBJ2-7; 8 bases are a match to TRBD2. V was pared by 5 bases and J by 2 bases, with 5 bases of the junction left unmatched. This CDR3 has 14 residues. Germline CDR1 and CDR2: LGHDT and YNNKEL (reference sequence). The CDR3 is CASSSRGRPYEQYF. The CDR3 coding sequence is TGTGCCAGCAGCTCCCGCGGGAGGCCCTACGAGCAGTACTTC.

The chain is built from TRBV25-1 and TRBJ2-1; D is unclear. Trimming stripped 3 bases from V and 8 bases from J, with 14 bases between. Germline loops: CDR1 MGHDK, CDR2 SYGVNS. There are 14 residues in the CDR3. The CDR3: CASSDTGPSHEQFF. CDR3 sequence (DNA): TGTGCCAGCAGTGATACCGGGCCCTCCCATGAGCAGTTCTTC.

This chain joins TRBV9 and TRBJ2-2; D remains ambiguous. Germline V lookup: CDR1 SGDLS, CDR2 YYNGEE. Trimming removed 3 bases from V and 2 bases from J, with 14 bases in between. The CDR3 covers 16 residues. The CDR3 protein is CASSGIRQANTGELFF. In DNA, the CDR3 is TGTGCCAGCAGCGGAATCAGGCAGGCTAACACCGGGGAGCTGTTTTTT.

This clone was observed a few times. The V gene is TRBV28, the J gene TRBJ1-5; 7 nucleotides align to TRBD1. The junction had 9 bases not matched to a gene; V was cut back by 5 bases and J by 2 bases. This CDR3 is built from 16 residues. CDR1 is MDHEN, CDR2 SYDVKM, per germline. CDR3 in amino acids: CASSTPRRGGNQPQHF. DNA for the CDR3: TGTGCCAGCAGTACCCCCCGCAGGGGGGGCAATCAGCCCCAGCATTTT.

The genes are TRBV5-1 and TRBJ2-1; TRBD2 matches 8 bases. This CDR3 is built from 16 residues. After removal of 4 bases from V and 2 bases from J, the junction contained 8 bases not matched to a gene. The germline V gene has CDR1 SGHRS and CDR2 YFSETQ. DNA for the CDR3: TGCGCCAGCAGCAAGAATAGCGGGAAACCCTACAATGAGCAGTTCTTC. It is translated as CASSKNSGKPYNEQFF.

This clone was picked up a small number of times. This chain links TRBV6-2 or TRBV6-3 with TRBJ2-1; D is undetermined. This CDR3 has 15 residues. V was shortened by 2 bases and J by 6 bases, with 14 bases between the two germline ends. CDR1 MNHEY and CDR2 SVGEGT come from the germline V gene. This chain's CDR3 is CASSYGRRVVNEQFF. The CDR3 DNA sequence: TGTGCCAGCAGTTACGGGCGTCGGGTGGTCAATGAGCAGTTCTTC.

The V and J genes are TRBV19 and TRBJ1-1; a weak D match, TRBD1 (6 bases). Trimming removed 0 bases at V and 6 bases at J, with 11 bases between. This CDR3 has 14 residues. CDR1 and CDR2 (germline): LNHDA, SQIVND (reference sequence). Written as DNA, the CDR3 is TGTGCCAGTAGTATAGATGGGGGGGCGGCTGAAGCTTTCTTT. Translation gives CASSIDGGAAEAFF.

The J gene is TRBJ1-1, the V gene TRBV9; unclear D gene. The V and J ends lost 3 bases and 2 bases respectively, with 14 bases between them. The CDR3 has 15 amino acids. Germline assignment: CDR1 SGDLS and CDR2 YYNGEE. The CDR3: CASSAVGQANTEAFF. The CDR3 coding sequence is TGTGCCAGCAGCGCTGTGGGCCAGGCAAACACTGAAGCTTTCTTT.

This rearrangement joins TRBV5-8 to TRBJ1-1; D not resolved. Between the trimmed V and J ends, which lost 2 bases and 4 bases, there was a span of 15 bases. Germline lookup yields CDR1 SGHTS and CDR2 YDEGEE. The CDR3 extends over 15 amino acids. CDR3 region: CASSFGNLDGTEAFF. CDR3 coding DNA: TGTGCCAGCAGCTTTGGAAACTTGGATGGCACTGAAGCTTTCTTT.

This clone was seen a single time. The V and J genes are TRBV6-5 and TRBJ2-3; 15 nucleotides align to TRBD2. Germline V gene sequence: CDR1 MNHEY, CDR2 SVGAGI. The CDR3 runs 15 residues. V was clipped by 6 bases and J by 5 bases; unmatched bases: 3. CDR3 loop: CASSGLAGGIDTQYF. CDR3 bases: TGTGCCAGCAGCGGACTAGCGGGAGGGATAGATACGCAGTATTTT.